One sample yielded the 5 T cell receptor beta chains listed below, sequenced in a study of cytomegalovirus exposure and HLA in healthy donors. Use of 60 Vbeta and 13 Jbeta primers characterized the PCR. The protocol was immunoSEQ multiplex PCR, while the TCRdb copy is restricted to in-frame clones and leaves out a portion. The sample includes nearly 200,000 clones. Sequencing was carried out using PBMCs. The receptors were gathered from a boy aged 10-17 years in good health and CMV-seronegative.

The chain combines TRBV5-1 with TRBJ2-1, with D possibly being TRBD2 (6 bases). Germline V lookup: CDR1 SGHRS, CDR2 YFSETQ. CDR3 size: 13 residues. V lost 0 bases, J lost 8 bases, and 9 bases lay in between. CDR3 coding DNA: TGCGCCAGCAGCTTGGGGGACTCATATGAGCAGTTCTTC. This encodes CASSLGDSYEQFF.

Notes on this clone: At one of its ends the junction is not consistent with the germline gene, which may arise from a read error. The J gene is TRBJ2-5, the V gene TRBV7-7, with TRBD2 as a possible D gene (6 bases). This CDR3 is built from 15 residues. Germline-derived CDR1 and CDR2 are SSHAT and FNYEAQ (reference sequence). The DNA for the CDR3 is TGTGCTAGCAGCTTAGCAGCGACTAGCCAAGAGACCCAGTACTTC. The encoded protein is CASSLAATSQETQYF. Using reference TRBV7-7 and TRBJ2-5 for the parts outside the CDR3, the full variable domain is GAGVSQSPRYKVTKRGQDVTLRCDPISSHATLYWYQQALGQGPEFLTYFNYEAQPDKSGLPSDRFSAERPEGSISTLTIQRTEQRDSAMYRCASSLAATSQETQYFGPGTRLLVL.

The rearrangement links TRBV5-1 to TRBJ1-4; maybe TRBD1 (6 bases). This CDR3 region has 14 residues. In germline, CDR1 is SGHRS, CDR2 YFSETQ. Trimming took off 0 bases at V and 5 bases at J, with 8 bases between the two ends. The CDR3 loop is CASSLGTVNEKLFF. CDR3 coding DNA: TGCGCCAGCAGCTTGGGGACAGTGAATGAAAAACTGTTTTTT.

This rearrangement joins TRBV19 to TRBJ1-1; D is ambiguous. Looked up from germline, CDR1 is LNHDA and CDR2 is SQIVND (reference sequence). The CDR3 totals 14 residues. V lost 5 bases to trimming and J lost 12 bases, with 22 bases between them. Here the CDR3 DNA reads TGTGCCAGTAGTTTCCCCGGCGGGCTCATTCGTCCTTTCTTT. Protein product: CASSFPGGLIRPFF.

The chain joins TRBV5-4 to TRBJ2-3; 8 positions match TRBD2. Germline CDR1 is SGHNT and CDR2 is YYREEE (reference sequence). The CDR3 spans 16 residues. Trimming removed 4 bases from V and 3 bases from J; junction bases left unmatched: 10. The CDR3 here is CASSPKGGGTTDTQYF. CDR3 DNA: TGTGCCAGCAGCCCGAAAGGCGGGGGGACAACAGATACGCAGTATTTT.